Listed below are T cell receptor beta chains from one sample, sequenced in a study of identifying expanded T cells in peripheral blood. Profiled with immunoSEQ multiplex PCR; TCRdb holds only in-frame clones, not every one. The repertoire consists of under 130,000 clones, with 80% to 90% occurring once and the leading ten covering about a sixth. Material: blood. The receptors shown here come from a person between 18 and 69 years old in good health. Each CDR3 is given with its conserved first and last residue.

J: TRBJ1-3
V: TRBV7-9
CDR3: CASSPTGVSGNTIYF

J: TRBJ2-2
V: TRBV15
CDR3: CATSRDPRLAGTGELFF

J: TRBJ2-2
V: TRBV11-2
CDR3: CASSLDWLAGGLANTGELFF

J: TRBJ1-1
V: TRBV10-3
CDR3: CAIMAGTGMNTEAFF

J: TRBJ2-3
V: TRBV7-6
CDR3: CASSLAVSGDVAQYF

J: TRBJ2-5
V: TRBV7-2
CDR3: CASSPDGINQETQYF

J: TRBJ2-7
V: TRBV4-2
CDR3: CASSPNGTGEEYF

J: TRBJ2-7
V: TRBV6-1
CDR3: CASSYRQEQYF

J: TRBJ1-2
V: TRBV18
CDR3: CASSLPGAPGYTF

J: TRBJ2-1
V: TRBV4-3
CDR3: CASSKAGTGAYNEQFF

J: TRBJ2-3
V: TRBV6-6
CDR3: CASSFVETGRTDTQYF

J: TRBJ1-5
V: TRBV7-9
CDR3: CASTALGSQPQHF

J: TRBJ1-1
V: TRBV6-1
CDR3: CASSEAGPGRAFF

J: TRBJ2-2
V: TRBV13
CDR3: CASSSFASGGLFF

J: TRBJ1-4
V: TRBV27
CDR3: CASSLYRAGEKLFF

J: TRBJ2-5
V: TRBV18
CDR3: CASSLRGVQETQYF

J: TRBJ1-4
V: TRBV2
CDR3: CASRPTGGSIEKLFF

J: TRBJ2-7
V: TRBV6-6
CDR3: CASSYSMGAYEQYF

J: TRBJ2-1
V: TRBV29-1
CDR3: CSVRSGTGHKKGSYNEQFF

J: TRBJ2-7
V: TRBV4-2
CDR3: CASSQSGSAYEQYF

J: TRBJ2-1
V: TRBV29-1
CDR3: CSGRSGGRNNEQFF

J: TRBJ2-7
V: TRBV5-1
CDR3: CASSPWTENEQYF

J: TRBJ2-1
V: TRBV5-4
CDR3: CASSSGHYNEQFF